This T cell receptor beta chain was recovered during a study of cytomegalovirus exposure and HLA in healthy donors. For the study at large: Ancestry clustering placed about 80% of around 400 genotyped donors in the Caucasian-associated cluster.

As regards this clone: The antigen is undetermined.

Whole-study findings and limits: A later analysis reportedly found fewer N-insertions in an Asian-associated ancestry cluster than the roughly 670-donor mean. In vitro checks showed that a few CMV-associated chains really do target CMV antigens. Presence/absence analyses treated sequencing depth as roughly uniform across donors.

The PCR was carried out with 60 Vbeta primers and 13 Jbeta primers. TCRdb keeps only in-frame clones here, not all; method: immunoSEQ multiplex PCR. The table includes tens of thousands of clones, approximately 75% detected once. The sample consisted of PBMCs. This clonotype originated in a man aged 60-69 years in good health and CMV-seropositive.

The CDR3 region is CASSPQLAGGTGELFF. Here the CDR3 DNA reads TGTGCCAGCAGCCCCCAACTAGCGGGAGGGACCGGGGAGCTGTTTTTT. The J gene is TRBJ2-2, the V gene TRBV6-6; 13 bases are shared with TRBD2. CDR3 size: 16 residues. Losses at the gene ends were 6 bases for V and 5 bases for J; bases not matched to a gene: 6. The germline V gene encodes CDR1 MNHNY and CDR2 SVGAGI (reference sequence).